The clone carrying this T cell receptor beta chain has only a few counts. Using immunoSEQ multiplex PCR, the repertoire was profiled, and TCRdb retains in-frame clones only, with some absent. The sample comprises 50,000 or so clones, approximately 86% of which are singletons, and about 10% rests with the top ten. These data are taken from a study of PD-L1 blockade in urothelial cancer. Time point defined: peripheral blood 6 weeks after treatment start. Germline CDR1 and CDR2: MNHEY and SVGAGI. This CDR3 has 11 residues. After removal of 6 bases from V and 10 bases from J, the junction contained 4 bases not matched to a gene.

The sequence was obtained from a man aged 60 to 75 with urothelial cancer. The source material was PBMCs, sampled around atezolizumab (anti-PD-L1) treatment. The chain joins TRBV6-5 to TRBJ1-1; the match to TRBD1 covers 8 bases. The CDR3 DNA reads TGTGCCAGCAGCTCCGACAGGGGAGCTTTCTTT. Translation: CASSSDRGAFF.